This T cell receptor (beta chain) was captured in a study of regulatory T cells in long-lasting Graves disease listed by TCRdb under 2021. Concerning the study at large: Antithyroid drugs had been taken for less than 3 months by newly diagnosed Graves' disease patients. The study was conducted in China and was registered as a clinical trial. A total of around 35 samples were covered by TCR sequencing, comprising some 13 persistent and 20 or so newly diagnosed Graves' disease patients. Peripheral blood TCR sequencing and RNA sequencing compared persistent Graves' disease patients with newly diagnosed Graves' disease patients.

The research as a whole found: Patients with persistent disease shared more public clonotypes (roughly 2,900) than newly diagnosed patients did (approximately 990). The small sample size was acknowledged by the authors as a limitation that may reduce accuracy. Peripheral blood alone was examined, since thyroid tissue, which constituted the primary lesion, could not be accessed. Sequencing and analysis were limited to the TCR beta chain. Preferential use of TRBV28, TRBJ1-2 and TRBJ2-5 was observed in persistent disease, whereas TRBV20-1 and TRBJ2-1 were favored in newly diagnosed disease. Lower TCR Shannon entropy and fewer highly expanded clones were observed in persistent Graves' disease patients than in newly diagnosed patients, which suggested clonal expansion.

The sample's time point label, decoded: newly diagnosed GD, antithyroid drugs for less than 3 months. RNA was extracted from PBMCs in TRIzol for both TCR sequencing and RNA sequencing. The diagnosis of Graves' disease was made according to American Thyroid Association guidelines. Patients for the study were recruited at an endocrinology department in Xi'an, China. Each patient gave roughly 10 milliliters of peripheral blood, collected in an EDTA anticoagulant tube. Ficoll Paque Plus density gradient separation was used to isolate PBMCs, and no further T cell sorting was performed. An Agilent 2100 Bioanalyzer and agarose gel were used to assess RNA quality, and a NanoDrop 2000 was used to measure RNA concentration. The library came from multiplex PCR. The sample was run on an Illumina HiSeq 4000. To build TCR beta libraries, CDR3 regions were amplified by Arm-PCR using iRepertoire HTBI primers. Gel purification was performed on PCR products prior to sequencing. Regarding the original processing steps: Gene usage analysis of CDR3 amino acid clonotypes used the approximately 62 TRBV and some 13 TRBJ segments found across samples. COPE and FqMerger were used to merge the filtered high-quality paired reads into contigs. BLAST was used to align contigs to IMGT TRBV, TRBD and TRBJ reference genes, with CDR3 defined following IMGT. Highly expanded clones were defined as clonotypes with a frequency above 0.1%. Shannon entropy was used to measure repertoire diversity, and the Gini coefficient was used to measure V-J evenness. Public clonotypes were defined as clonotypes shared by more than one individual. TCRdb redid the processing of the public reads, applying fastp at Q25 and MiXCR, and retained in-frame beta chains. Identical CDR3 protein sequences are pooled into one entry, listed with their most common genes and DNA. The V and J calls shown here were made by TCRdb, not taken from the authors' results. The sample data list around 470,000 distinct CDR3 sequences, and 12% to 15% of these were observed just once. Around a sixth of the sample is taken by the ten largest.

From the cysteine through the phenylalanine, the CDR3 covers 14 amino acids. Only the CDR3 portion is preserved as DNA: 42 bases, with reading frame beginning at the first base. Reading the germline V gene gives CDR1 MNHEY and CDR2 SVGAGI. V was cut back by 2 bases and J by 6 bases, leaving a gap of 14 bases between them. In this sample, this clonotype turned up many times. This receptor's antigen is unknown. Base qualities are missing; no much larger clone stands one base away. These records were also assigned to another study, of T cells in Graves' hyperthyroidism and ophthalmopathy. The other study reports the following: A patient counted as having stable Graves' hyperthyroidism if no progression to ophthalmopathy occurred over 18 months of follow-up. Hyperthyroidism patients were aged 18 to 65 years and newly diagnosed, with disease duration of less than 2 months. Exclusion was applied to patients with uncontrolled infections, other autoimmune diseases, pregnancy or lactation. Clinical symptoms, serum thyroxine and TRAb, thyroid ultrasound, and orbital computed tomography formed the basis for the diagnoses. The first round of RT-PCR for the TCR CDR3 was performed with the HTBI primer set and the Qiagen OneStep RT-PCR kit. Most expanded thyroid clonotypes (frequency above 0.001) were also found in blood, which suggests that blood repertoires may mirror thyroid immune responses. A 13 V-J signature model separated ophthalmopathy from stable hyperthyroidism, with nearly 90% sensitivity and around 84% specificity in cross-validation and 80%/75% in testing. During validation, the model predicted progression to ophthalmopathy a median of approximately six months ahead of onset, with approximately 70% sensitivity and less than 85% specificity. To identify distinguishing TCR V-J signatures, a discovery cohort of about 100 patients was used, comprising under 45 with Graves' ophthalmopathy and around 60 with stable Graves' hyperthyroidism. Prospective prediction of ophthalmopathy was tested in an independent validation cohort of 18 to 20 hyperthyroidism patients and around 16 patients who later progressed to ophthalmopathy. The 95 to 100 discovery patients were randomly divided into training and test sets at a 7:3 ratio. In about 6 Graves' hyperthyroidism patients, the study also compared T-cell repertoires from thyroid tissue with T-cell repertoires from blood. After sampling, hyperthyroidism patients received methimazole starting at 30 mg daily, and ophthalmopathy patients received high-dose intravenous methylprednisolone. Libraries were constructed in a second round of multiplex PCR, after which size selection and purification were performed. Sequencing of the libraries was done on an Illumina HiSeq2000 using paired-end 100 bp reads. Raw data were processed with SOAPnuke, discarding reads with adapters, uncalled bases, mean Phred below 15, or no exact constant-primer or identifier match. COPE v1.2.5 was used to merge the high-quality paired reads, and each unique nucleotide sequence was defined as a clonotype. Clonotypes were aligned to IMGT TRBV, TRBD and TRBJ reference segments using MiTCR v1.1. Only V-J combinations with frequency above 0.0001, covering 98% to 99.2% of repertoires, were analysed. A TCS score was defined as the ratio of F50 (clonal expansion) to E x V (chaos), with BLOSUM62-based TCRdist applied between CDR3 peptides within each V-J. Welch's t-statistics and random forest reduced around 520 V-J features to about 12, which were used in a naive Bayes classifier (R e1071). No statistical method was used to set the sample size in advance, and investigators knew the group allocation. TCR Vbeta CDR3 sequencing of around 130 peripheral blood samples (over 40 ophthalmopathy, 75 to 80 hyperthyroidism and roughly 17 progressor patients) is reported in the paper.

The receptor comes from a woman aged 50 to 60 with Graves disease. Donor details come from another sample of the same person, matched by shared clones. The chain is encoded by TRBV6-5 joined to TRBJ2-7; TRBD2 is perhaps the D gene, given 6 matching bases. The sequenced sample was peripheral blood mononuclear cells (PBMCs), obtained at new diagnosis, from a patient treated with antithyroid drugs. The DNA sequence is TGTGCCAGCAGTTACCAAGGACTAAAGGGCGAGCAGTACTTC. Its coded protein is CASSYQGLKGEQYF.